These T cell receptor beta chains were read from a single sample in a study of blood T cells in healthy people across ages. Using its own MiXCR run on the 5' RACE reads, TCRdb lists one record per CDR3 protein. The table shows around 900,000 distinct CDR3 sequences, with under 35% occurring only once. Source material: blood. The receptors here all came from a woman over 75 in good health. Each CDR3 is given with its conserved first and last residue. The D gene is left open where the match is weak.

d_call,v_call,cdr3_aa
NA,TRBV7-2,CASSLGPTNEQFF
NA,TRBV15,CATSREQGYEQFF
TRBD2,TRBV30,CAWATSGVETQYF
TRBD1,TRBV19,CAGSIETGTGYTF
NA,TRBV7-2,CASSLGLGETQFF
NA,TRBV18,CASSPPTRTEKLFF
NA,TRBV20-1,CSALEAHWDYGYTF
NA,TRBV20-1,CSARSGGAYEQYF
TRBD1,TRBV24-1,CATSEDRGRETQYF
NA,TRBV5-1,CASNDEGGIAEAFF
TRBD2,TRBV20-1,CSAIILAGGTDTQYF
NA,TRBV27,CASIRTNSDEQFF
NA,TRBV20-1,CSAKAGTLSSYNEQFF
NA,TRBV5-6,CASMLFGDTQYF
NA,TRBV5-5,CASSFGGLSPYNEQFF
TRBD2,TRBV5-6,CASSDEGRGGPETQYF
NA,TRBV2,CASSDGRQYEAFF
TRBD1,TRBV7-2,CASSLGNRGRSTDTQYF
NA,TRBV4-2,CASSQELAAEQFF
TRBD1,TRBV11-2,CASSLKQGAPGELFF
TRBD2,TRBV7-2,CASSLAGSGGPNEQFF
NA,TRBV7-2,CAPPWGETQYF
NA,TRBV7-2,CASSFGGINSPPHF
TRBD2,TRBV15,CATSRDHSGRQETQYF
NA,TRBV12-3/TRBV12-4,CASSFHGTDEKLFF
NA,TRBV10-3,CAISEGGSSNYGYTF
TRBD1,TRBV7-9,CASSLPTGGHEKLFF
NA,TRBV5-1,CASSLAQGAPYNEQFF
NA,TRBV25-1,CASRESITNEKLFF
NA,TRBV7-2,CASSLRGGQYF
NA,TRBV12-3/TRBV12-4,CASTSRGAGGAQYF
NA,TRBV28,CASSSAGRGFPYEQYF
NA,TRBV6-5,CASSYSTSGGNTIYF